The 9 T cell receptor beta chains below were found in one sample sequenced in a study of a mutant IDH1 vaccine in newly diagnosed glioma. Time point reported: week 47, end of study. The vaccine gave 300 ug of a 20-mer mutant IDH1 peptide subcutaneously per dose. Using immunoSEQ multiplex PCR, the repertoire was profiled, and TCRdb retains in-frame clones only, with some absent. Among roughly 34,000 clones listed, approximately 90% were seen once. Antigens for these TCRs are unknown. This material consisted of PBMCs, taken from a glioma patient whose treatment included an IDH1 peptide vaccine. The receptors were sampled from a woman between 40 and 50 years old with glioma.

The DNA of the CDR3 is TGTGCCAGTAGTAAGGGTGCCCGGGGGAATGAGCAGTTCTTC. Its protein product is CASSKGARGNEQFF. V is TRBV19 and J is TRBJ2-1; D may be TRBD2 (6 bases). Germline CDR1 LNHDA, CDR2 SQIVND (reference sequence). V was pared by 4 bases and J by 7 bases, with 14 bases between. CDR3 length: 14 residues. The full variable domain, with the rest looked up from reference TRBV19 and TRBJ2-1, is DGGITQSPKYLFRKEGQNVTLSCEQNLNHDAMYWYRQDPGQGLRLIYYSQIVNDFQKGDIAEGYSVSREKKESFPLTVTSAQKNPTAFYLCASSKGARGNEQFFGPGTRLTVL.

V usage is TRBV10-3 and J usage is TRBJ2-3; D possibly corresponds to TRBD2 (6 bases). The germline CDR1 and CDR2 sequences are ENHRY and SYGVKD. Trimming took 4 bases from V and 4 from J, leaving 18 bases between them. This CDR3 comprises 16 residues. The DNA of the CDR3 is TGTGCCATCAGTGCCCTGGGACTTACTGAGTCAGATACGCAGTATTTT. Protein sequence: CAISALGLTESDTQYF.

CDR3 DNA: TGCGCCAGCAGTATGTCTGGGCCGAACACCGGGGAGCTGTTTTTT. Translation: CASSMSGPNTGELFF. This rearrangement joins TRBV5-1 to TRBJ2-2; D gene unclear. Trimming removed 5 bases from V and 0 bases from J, with 11 bases in between. This CDR3 comprises 15 residues. CDR1 SGHRS and CDR2 YFSETQ come from the germline V gene.

V usage is TRBV2 and J usage is TRBJ2-5, with a possible D match to TRBD2 (8 bases). Germline V lookup: CDR1 SNHLY, CDR2 FYNNEI. V lost 7 bases and J lost 2, with 32 bases in between. The CDR3 sequence is 20 residues long. The CDR3 DNA sequence: TGTGCCAGCACCCCCCTGTCGGCTAGCGGGTTAGGGGGCATTCAAGAGACCCAGTACTTC. It is translated as CASTPLSASGLGGIQETQYF.

The gene calls are TRBV4-1 and TRBJ2-3; D is unresolved. This CDR3 spans 14 amino acids. Trimming stripped 1 base from V and 6 bases from J, with 11 bases between. Germline CDR1 reads MGHRA; CDR2 reads YSYEKL. CDR3 amino acids: CASSQGPNPDTQYF. The CDR3 nucleotides are TGCGCCAGCAGCCAAGGCCCAAATCCCGATACGCAGTATTTT.

The chain recombines TRBV4-1 with TRBJ1-6; the D is unclear. This CDR3 has 11 residues. Trimming removed 2 bases at V and 15 bases at J, with 8 bases between. The germline V gene encodes CDR1 MGHRA and CDR2 YSYEKL. The CDR3 nucleotides are TGCGCCAGCAGCCAATTAAATATCCTCCACTTT. Translated, it gives CASSQLNILHF.

This clone has a handful of counts. V and J are TRBV2 and TRBJ1-5; D not resolved. The germline gives CDR1 SNHLY, CDR2 FYNNEI. The CDR3 is made up of 13 amino acids. Deletions cut 2 bases from V and 9 bases from J, with 11 bases between. The CDR3 DNA follows: TGTGCCAGCAGTGAAATATGGGGAGGGCCCCAGCATTTT. Translating gives CASSEIWGGPQHF.

The J gene is TRBJ2-7, the V gene TRBV4-1, with D possibly being TRBD1 or TRBD2 (5 bases each). The CDR3 sequence is 13 residues long. Trimming shortened V by 4 bases and J by 3 bases, and 10 bases separated the two germline ends. Germline V lookup: CDR1 MGHRA, CDR2 YSYEKL. Here the CDR3 reads CASSLGDGYEQYF. In DNA form, the CDR3 reads TGCGCCAGCAGCCTCGGGGACGGCTACGAGCAGTACTTC.

The chain links TRBV4-1 to TRBJ1-4; D not resolved. CDR1 MGHRA and CDR2 YSYEKL come from the germline V gene. V gave up 1 base and J gave up 7 bases, with 7 bases separating them. The CDR3 is 13 amino acids. CDR3: CASSQGIREKLFF. The CDR3 DNA reads as TGCGCCAGCAGCCAAGGAATTCGTGAAAAACTGTTTTTT.